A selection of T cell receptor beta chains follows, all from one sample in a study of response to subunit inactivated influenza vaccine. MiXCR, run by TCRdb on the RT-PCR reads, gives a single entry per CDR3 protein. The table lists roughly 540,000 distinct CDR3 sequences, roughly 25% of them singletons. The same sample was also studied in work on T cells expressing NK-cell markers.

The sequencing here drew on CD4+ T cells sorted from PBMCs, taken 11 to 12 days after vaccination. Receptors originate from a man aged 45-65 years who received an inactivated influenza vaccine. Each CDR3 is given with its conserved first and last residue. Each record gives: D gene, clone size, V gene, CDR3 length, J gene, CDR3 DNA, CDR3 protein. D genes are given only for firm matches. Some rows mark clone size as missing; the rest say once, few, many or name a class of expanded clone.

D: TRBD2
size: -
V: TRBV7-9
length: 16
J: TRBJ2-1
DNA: TGTGCCAGCAGCTTAGGAGTGCTAGCGGGAATTGTTGAGCAGTTCTTC
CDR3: CASSLGVLAGIVEQFF

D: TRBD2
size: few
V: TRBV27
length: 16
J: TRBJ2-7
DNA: TGTGCCAGCAGTACCGGACTAGCCTTCAGGGACTACGAGCAGTACTTC
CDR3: CASSTGLAFRDYEQYF

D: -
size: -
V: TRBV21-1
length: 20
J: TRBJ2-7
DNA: TGTGCCAGCAGCAATGGATTATGGACCGGGACTAGCGGGAGCTTCTACGAGCAGTACTTC
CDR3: CASSNGLWTGTSGSFYEQYF

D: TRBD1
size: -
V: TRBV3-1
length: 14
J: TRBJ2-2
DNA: TGTGCCAGCAGCCCCGGACAGGGCGGCGGGGAGCTGTTTTTT
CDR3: CASSPGQGGGELFF

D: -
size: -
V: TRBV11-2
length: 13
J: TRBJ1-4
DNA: TGTGCCAGCAGCTCCCGCCTGGGGGAAAAACTGTTTTTT
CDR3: CASSSRLGEKLFF

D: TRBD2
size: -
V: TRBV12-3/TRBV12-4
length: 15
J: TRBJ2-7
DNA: TGTGCCAGCAGTTTGTCTGGCGGGGAGGGGTCCGAGCAGTACTTC
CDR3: CASSLSGGEGSEQYF

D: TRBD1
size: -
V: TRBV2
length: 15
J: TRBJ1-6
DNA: TGTGCCAGCGGTACACAGGGGGGAATAAATTCACCCCTCCACTTT
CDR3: CASGTQGGINSPLHF

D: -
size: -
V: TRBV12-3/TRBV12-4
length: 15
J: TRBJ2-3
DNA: TGTGCCAGCAGTACCGCTAGCGGCAGGGGAGATACGCAGTATTTT
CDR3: CASSTASGRGDTQYF

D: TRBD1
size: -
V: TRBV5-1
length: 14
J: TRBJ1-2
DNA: TGCGCCAGCAGCTTTGGACAGGACACCGATGGCTACACCTTC
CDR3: CASSFGQDTDGYTF

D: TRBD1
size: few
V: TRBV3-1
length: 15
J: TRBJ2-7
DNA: TGTGCCAGCAGCCAAGCCGCCGGACAGGGCTACGAGCAGTACTTC
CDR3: CASSQAAGQGYEQYF

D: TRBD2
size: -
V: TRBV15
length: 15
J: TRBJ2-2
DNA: TGTGCCACCAGAAAGACTAGCGGAAACACCGGGGAGCTGTTTTTT
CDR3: CATRKTSGNTGELFF

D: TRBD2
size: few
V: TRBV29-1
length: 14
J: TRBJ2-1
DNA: TGCAGCGTTGCCTTAGCGGGTATCTACAATGAGCAGTTCTTC
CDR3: CSVALAGIYNEQFF

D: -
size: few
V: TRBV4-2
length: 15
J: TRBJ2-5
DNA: TGTGCCAGCAGCCAAGATACATGGGGGCGAGAGACCCAGTACTTC
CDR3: CASSQDTWGRETQYF

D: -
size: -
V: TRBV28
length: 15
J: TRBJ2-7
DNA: TGTGCCAGCAGCACTAACCGGGACCGGGGGTACGAGCAGTACTTC
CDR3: CASSTNRDRGYEQYF

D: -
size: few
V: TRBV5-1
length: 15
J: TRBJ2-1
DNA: TGCGCCTCGAAACTGACGGGGGGACAGGTCGATGAGCAGTTCTTC
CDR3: CASKLTGGQVDEQFF

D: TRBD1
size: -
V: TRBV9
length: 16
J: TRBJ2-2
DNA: TGTGCCAGCAGCGTAGCGGACAGGGGGTACACCGGGGAGCTGTTTTTT
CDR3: CASSVADRGYTGELFF

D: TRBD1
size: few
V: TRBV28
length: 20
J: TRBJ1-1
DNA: TGTGCCAGCAGTTTTTTCCTTAGACAGGGAGCTGTTGTACGGAACACTGAAGCTTTCTTT
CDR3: CASSFFLRQGAVVRNTEAFF

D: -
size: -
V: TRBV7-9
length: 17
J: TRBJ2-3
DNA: TGTGCCAGCAGCTTAGCTGGCGGGGGCATTAGCACAGATACGCAGTATTTT
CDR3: CASSLAGGGISTDTQYF

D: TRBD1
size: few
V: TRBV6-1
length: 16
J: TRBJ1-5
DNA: TGTGCCAGCAGCCGGTGGAGGACAGGAGGGTCTCAGCCCCAGCATTTT
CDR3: CASSRWRTGGSQPQHF

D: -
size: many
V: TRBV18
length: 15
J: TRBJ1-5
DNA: TGTGCCAGCTCACGGAACAGGGATAGCAATCAGCCCCAGCATTTT
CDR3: CASSRNRDSNQPQHF

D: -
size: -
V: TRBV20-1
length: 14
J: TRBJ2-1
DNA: TGCAGTGCTAGAAGTCTGACTAGAAGAAATGAGCAGTTCTTC
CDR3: CSARSLTRRNEQFF

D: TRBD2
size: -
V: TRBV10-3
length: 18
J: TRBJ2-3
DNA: TGTGCCATCAGTCAAGAGAGAGTAGCGGGAGTGTGGGCAGATACGCAGTATTTT
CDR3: CAISQERVAGVWADTQYF

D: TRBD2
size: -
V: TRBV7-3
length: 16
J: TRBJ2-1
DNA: TGTGCCAGCAGCTTACTTATGGGCGGGGGGTACAATGAGCAGTTCTTC
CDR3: CASSLLMGGGYNEQFF

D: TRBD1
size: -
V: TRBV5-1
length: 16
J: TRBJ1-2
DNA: TGCGCCAGCAGCCCGGGGACAGGCGTAAAGGGTTCCGGCTACACCTTC
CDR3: CASSPGTGVKGSGYTF

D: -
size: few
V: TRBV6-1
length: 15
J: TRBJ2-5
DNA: TGTGCCAGCAGTGAAGGGGTAGGGGTACAAGAGACCCAGTACTTC
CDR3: CASSEGVGVQETQYF

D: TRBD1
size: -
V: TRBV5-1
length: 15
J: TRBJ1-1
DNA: TGCGCCAGCAGCGTATCAGGGGGCTTTCGGACTGAAGCTTTCTTT
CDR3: CASSVSGGFRTEAFF

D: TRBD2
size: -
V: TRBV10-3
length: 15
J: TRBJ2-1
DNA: TGTGCCATCAGTGTAGGACTAGCGGGAGGGGATGAGCAGTTCTTC
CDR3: CAISVGLAGGDEQFF

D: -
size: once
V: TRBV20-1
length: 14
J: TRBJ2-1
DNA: TGCAGTGCCAGAAGATCGTCTTCCGTCTATGAGCAGTTCTTC
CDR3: CSARRSSSVYEQFF

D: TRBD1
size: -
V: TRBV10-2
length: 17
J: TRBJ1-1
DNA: TGCGCCAGCAGGAGGGGACAGGGGCTTTCATGGAACACTGAAGCTTTCTTT
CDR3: CASRRGQGLSWNTEAFF